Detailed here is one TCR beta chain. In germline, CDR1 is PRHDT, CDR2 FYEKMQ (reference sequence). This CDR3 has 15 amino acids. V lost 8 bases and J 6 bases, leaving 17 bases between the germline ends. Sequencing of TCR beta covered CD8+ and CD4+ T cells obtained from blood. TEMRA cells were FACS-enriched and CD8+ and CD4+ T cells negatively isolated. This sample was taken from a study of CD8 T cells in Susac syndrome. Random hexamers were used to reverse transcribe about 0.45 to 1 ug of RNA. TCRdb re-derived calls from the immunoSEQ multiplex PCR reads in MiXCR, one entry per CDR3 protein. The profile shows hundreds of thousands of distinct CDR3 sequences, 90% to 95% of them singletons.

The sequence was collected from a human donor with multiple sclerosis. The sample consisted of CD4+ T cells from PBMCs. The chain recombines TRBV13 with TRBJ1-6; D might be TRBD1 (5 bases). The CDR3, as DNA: TGTGCCAGCCGCCTCGGGGGTTTTCGTAATTCACCCCTCCACTTT. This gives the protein CASRLGGFRNSPLHF.